What follows are 5 T cell receptor beta chains derived from one specimen sequenced in a study of T cell repertoires in cytomegalovirus infection. Each CDR3 protein gets one entry after TCRdb re-called the reads with MiXCR. Found here are hundreds of thousands of distinct CDR3 sequences, 30% to 35% of them singletons; the top ten hold roughly 20%. These TCRs' antigens remain unknown. The sequenced sample was cultured PBMCs, obtained from culture after CMV antigen stimulation. These receptor sequences come from a human donor in good health (CMV status not recorded). Some clones in this sample may be carry-over from other donors' samples.

This clonotype was seen only a few times. This sequence joins TRBV10-3 and TRBJ1-4; TRBD1 matches 7 bases. Germline CDR1 reads ENHRY; CDR2 reads SYGVKD. Trimming removed 6 bases from V and 7 bases from J; junction bases left unmatched: 5. The CDR3 is 13 residues long. CDR3 DNA sequence: TGTGCCATCAGGCAGGGGGAGGGTGAAAAACTGTTTTTT. It encodes CAIRQGEGEKLFF.

The DNA for the CDR3 is TGTGCCAGCCAATACAGCACGCAGGCAGATACGCAGTATTTT. Translating gives CASQYSTQADTQYF. The chain employs TRBV6-1 and TRBJ2-3, with D unclear. V lost 8 bases and J 4 bases, leaving 16 bases between the germline ends. The CDR3 runs 14 residues. Germline V gives CDR1 MNHNS, CDR2 SASEGT.

The chain links TRBV7-9 to TRBJ1-6; D unclear. The CDR3 is made up of 17 amino acids. The germline CDR1 and CDR2 sequences are SEHNR and FQNEAQ (reference sequence). Trimming removed 1 base at V and 0 bases at J, with 10 bases between. The CDR3: CASSLDLGFSYNSPLHF. For the CDR3, the DNA is TGTGCCAGCAGCTTAGATCTTGGGTTCTCCTATAATTCACCCCTCCACTTT.

The table lists this clonotype with many counts. V is TRBV7-2 and J is TRBJ2-5; 9 bases align to TRBD2. CDR1 is SGHTA and CDR2 is FQGNSA in the germline V gene. V shed 3 bases, J shed 2 bases, and the junction held 4 bases outside the gene matches. This CDR3 has 15 amino acids. DNA for the CDR3: TGTGCCAGCAGCTTTCCCGCGGGGGGGCAAGAGACCCAGTACTTC. It is translated as CASSFPAGGQETQYF.

This clonotype was seen more than once but under ten times. The rearrangement uses TRBV4-1 and TRBJ1-4, with D unresolved. The V gene's germline CDR1 is MGHRA and CDR2 YSYEKL. The CDR3 contains 13 residues. The ends were cut back, 3 bases at V and 4 bases at J, with 6 bases in the middle. CDR3: CASSQWLNEKLFF. DNA for the CDR3: TGCGCCAGCAGCCAGTGGCTTAATGAAAAACTGTTTTTT.